A selection of T cell receptor beta chains follows, all from one sample in a study of T-cell memory formation after mild COVID-19. TCRdb ran MiXCR on the 5' RACE reads and lists one entry per CDR3 protein. The data show some 350,000 distinct CDR3 sequences, 10% to 15% seen once. Sample: PBMCs or a T cell subset sorted from them (not recorded which). These receptor sequences come from a man aged 18 to 30 who had mild COVID-19 (a few samples of this study predate the infection). Cell type and time point are not known. Each CDR3 is given without its conserved first and last residue. Each record gives: J gene, V gene, CDR3 protein.

J gene: TRBJ2-1
V gene: TRBV29-1
CDR3 protein: SSRQGGRNNEQF

J gene: TRBJ1-2
V gene: TRBV16
CDR3 protein: ASVKRTGMNYGYT

J gene: TRBJ1-1
V gene: TRBV6-2/TRBV6-3
CDR3 protein: ASSYSKGLNTEAF

J gene: TRBJ1-4
V gene: TRBV25-1
CDR3 protein: ASRRGPNEKLF

J gene: TRBJ2-3
V gene: TRBV12-3/TRBV12-4
CDR3 protein: ASSLARNRGLDTQY

J gene: TRBJ1-1
V gene: TRBV7-2
CDR3 protein: ASSSSQGSTEAF

J gene: TRBJ2-1
V gene: TRBV2
CDR3 protein: ASDSGTGSYNEQF

J gene: TRBJ1-5
V gene: TRBV20-1
CDR3 protein: SAPQGQHNQPQH

J gene: TRBJ1-6
V gene: TRBV21-1
CDR3 protein: ASSKVTGWNSPLH

J gene: TRBJ2-2
V gene: TRBV3-1
CDR3 protein: ASSRFGNTGELF

J gene: TRBJ1-2
V gene: TRBV7-2
CDR3 protein: ASSQSSYGYT

J gene: TRBJ2-1
V gene: TRBV6-4
CDR3 protein: ASIFGTSGSYNEQF

J gene: TRBJ2-2
V gene: TRBV7-3
CDR3 protein: ASSPIGQASVYTGELF

J gene: TRBJ2-1
V gene: TRBV7-2
CDR3 protein: ASSLRGAGDEQF

J gene: TRBJ1-5
V gene: TRBV12-3/TRBV12-4
CDR3 protein: ASSLGRGPSFSNQPQH

J gene: TRBJ2-1
V gene: TRBV7-9
CDR3 protein: ASSFLGAGSHNEQF

J gene: TRBJ2-5
V gene: TRBV5-1
CDR3 protein: ASSLAPAGPSGTQY

J gene: TRBJ1-2
V gene: TRBV7-9
CDR3 protein: ASSGTGSLGGGYT

J gene: TRBJ2-3
V gene: TRBV5-1
CDR3 protein: ASSLQAFDTQY

J gene: TRBJ2-3
V gene: TRBV7-6
CDR3 protein: ASSLEGDRGSDTQY

J gene: TRBJ1-2
V gene: TRBV5-1
CDR3 protein: ASSPVAQGRGYT

J gene: TRBJ1-1
V gene: TRBV28
CDR3 protein: ASSKNRGLMAEAF

J gene: TRBJ1-4
V gene: TRBV5-1
CDR3 protein: ASSSGAYNEKLF

J gene: TRBJ1-4
V gene: TRBV7-2
CDR3 protein: ASSSPTADNEKLF

J gene: TRBJ1-4
V gene: TRBV6-5
CDR3 protein: ASSYSTYIREKLF

J gene: TRBJ1-1
V gene: TRBV7-8
CDR3 protein: ASSFLDTIEAF

J gene: TRBJ1-2
V gene: TRBV6-2/TRBV6-3
CDR3 protein: ASSRTDANYGYT

J gene: TRBJ1-4
V gene: TRBV5-6
CDR3 protein: ASSGSGLANEKLF

J gene: TRBJ1-3
V gene: TRBV6-5
CDR3 protein: ASSYGPFTGNTIY

J gene: TRBJ2-3
V gene: TRBV4-2
CDR3 protein: ASSLWGGGNTQY

J gene: TRBJ2-5
V gene: TRBV5-1
CDR3 protein: ASSLPLETQY

J gene: TRBJ1-2
V gene: TRBV10-3
CDR3 protein: AISGGQGDGYT

J gene: TRBJ2-2
V gene: TRBV5-1
CDR3 protein: ASRTGRGTGELF

J gene: TRBJ1-1
V gene: TRBV28
CDR3 protein: ASKIPQRAAF

J gene: TRBJ1-2
V gene: TRBV12-3/TRBV12-4
CDR3 protein: ASSSLPGQGAGGYT

J gene: TRBJ2-1
V gene: TRBV5-4
CDR3 protein: ASSRAVHEQF

J gene: TRBJ2-2
V gene: TRBV7-8
CDR3 protein: ASSFAGGSEAGELF

J gene: TRBJ2-3
V gene: TRBV29-1
CDR3 protein: SVNRQGRFSDTQY

J gene: TRBJ2-6
V gene: TRBV6-6
CDR3 protein: ASRLWGGQYYSGANVLT

J gene: TRBJ2-3
V gene: TRBV7-8
CDR3 protein: ASSLGLAGPGYTQY

J gene: TRBJ2-7
V gene: TRBV20-1
CDR3 protein: SARDGTGGREQY